The 23 T cell receptor beta chains in this list originate from one sample, sequenced in a study of cytomegalovirus exposure and HLA in healthy donors. 60 Vbeta and 13 Jbeta primers were used in PCR. Repertoires were generated with immunoSEQ multiplex PCR, while TCRdb's copy carries only in-frame clones and drops some. The table has 60,000 to 75,000 clones, approximately 76% seen once. Sequencing input: PBMCs. The receptors originated from a man aged 45-65 years in good health and CMV-seronegative.

This clone was seen a single time. The V and J genes are TRBV27 and TRBJ1-5; D gene unclear. This CDR3 is 14 amino acids long. The V end was cut by 5 bases, the J end by 3 bases, with 11 bases between. Germline V gives CDR1 MNHEY, CDR2 SMNVEV (reference sequence). CDR3 amino acids: CASSSNTNNQPQHF. The CDR3 DNA reads TGTGCCAGCAGTAGTAACACCAACAATCAGCCCCAGCATTTT.

The rearrangement links TRBV27 to TRBJ2-1; 10 bases align to TRBD1. This CDR3 region has 16 residues. J lost 6 bases, V lost 3 bases, and 8 bases had no gene match. The germline V gene has CDR1 MNHEY and CDR2 SMNVEV (reference sequence). The CDR3 reads CASSFITGTGVNEQFF. As DNA, the CDR3 is TGTGCCAGCAGTTTTATAACCGGGACAGGGGTCAATGAGCAGTTCTTC.

The chain combines TRBV29-1 with TRBJ1-2; 8 bases match TRBD1. This CDR3 has 14 residues. Germline V CDR1 and CDR2: SQVTM, ANQGSEA. V trimming: 6 bases; J trimming: 8 bases; junction bases outside the gene matches: 14. CDR3 sequence reads: CSVHSDRAQEGYTF. CDR3 nucleotides: TGCAGCGTCCACTCGGACAGGGCCCAGGAAGGCTACACCTTC.

This clone was detected only a few times. The chain joins TRBV5-4 to TRBJ1-2; no clear D. Trimming removed 0 bases at V and 9 bases at J, with 15 bases between. Germline assignment: CDR1 SGHNT and CDR2 YYREEE (reference sequence). The CDR3 runs to 14 residues. In DNA form, the CDR3 reads TGTGCCAGCAGCTTGGAAGAGCGGCTTCAAAGCTACACCTTC. Its translation: CASSLEERLQSYTF.

This clone was seen a handful of times. This chain connects TRBV25-1 to TRBJ1-2; TRBD1 agrees at 7 bases. Germline loops: CDR1 MGHDK, CDR2 SYGVNS. CDR3 size: 14 residues. J was trimmed by 4 bases and V by 5 bases; bases with no gene match: 7. In nucleotides, the CDR3 is TGTGCCAGCAGTAGAGGACAGGCCCCCTATGGCTACACCTTC. Its translation: CASSRGQAPYGYTF.

Note on this clone: The sample holds other DNA sequences that translate to the same CDR3. The V gene is TRBV5-1, the J gene TRBJ1-5; 9 nucleotides agree with TRBD1. This CDR3 spans 14 amino acids. Germline V gives CDR1 SGHRS, CDR2 YFSETQ. V lost 4 bases to trimming and J lost 5 bases; unmatched junction nucleotides: 4. The CDR3, as DNA: TGCGCCAGCAGCGTGGGACAGGGTGATCAGCCCCAGCATTTT. It encodes CASSVGQGDQPQHF. Using reference TRBV5-1 and TRBJ1-5 for the parts outside the CDR3, the full variable domain is KAGVTQTPRYLIKTRGQQVTLSCSPISGHRSVSWYQQTPGQGLQFLFEYFSETQRNKGNFPGRFSGRQFSNSRSEMNVSTLELGDSALYLCASSVGQGDQPQHFGDGTRLSIL.

The chain carries TRBV11-3 and TRBJ2-1; D not certain. CDR1 and CDR2 from the germline V gene are SGHNT and YENEEA. The CDR3 spans 13 residues. The V end lost 5 bases, the J end lost 6 bases, and 11 bases lay between the germline ends. Here the CDR3 DNA reads TGTGCCAGCAGCACACGACAAACCAATGAGCAGTTCTTC. This codes for CASSTRQTNEQFF.

This clone has a single count. This sequence joins TRBV19 and TRBJ1-3, with a tentative D call TRBD1 (5 bases). Trimming left V 2 bases short and J 0 bases short, with 17 bases between. This CDR3 comprises 18 residues. Germline CDR1 and CDR2: LNHDA and SQIVND (reference sequence). Here the CDR3 DNA reads TGTGCCAGTAGTATAAGAAGGGGCAGCCGAGTCTCTGGAAACACCATATATTTT. It is translated as CASSIRRGSRVSGNTIYF.

This chain uses TRBV19 with TRBJ1-3; 9 bases agree with TRBD1. Trimming took 7 bases from V and 3 from J; bases not matched to a gene: 7. In germline, CDR1 is LNHDA, CDR2 SQIVND (reference sequence). The CDR3 sequence is 15 residues long. The CDR3 DNA is TGTGCCAGTACCGAACAGGGGGCTGTTGGAAACACCATATATTTT. As protein: CASTEQGAVGNTIYF.

This clone was counted a few times. The chain couples TRBV6-4 to TRBJ2-3; 10 bases are a match to TRBD2. V trimming: 2 bases; J trimming: 4 bases; junction bases outside the gene matches: 3. The CDR3 extends over 15 amino acids. Germline CDR1 is MRHNA and CDR2 is SNTAGT. The CDR3 sequence is CASSDGAGGPDTQYF. CDR3 DNA sequence: TGTGCCAGCAGTGACGGAGCGGGGGGGCCAGATACGCAGTATTTT.

Comments on this clone: Other DNA sequences within the sample encode an identical CDR3. The rearrangement uses TRBV5-1 and TRBJ2-6, with D hard to call. The CDR3 totals 15 residues. Germline CDR1 is SGHRS and CDR2 is YFSETQ. The V gene lost 1 base and the J gene lost 2 bases, with 7 bases spanning the gap. CDR3 amino acids: CASSLMAAGANVLTF. The CDR3, as DNA: TGCGCCAGCAGCTTGATGGCTGCTGGGGCCAACGTCCTGACTTTC.

V gene TRBV7-2 combines with J gene TRBJ1-1, with a possible D match to TRBD1 (6 bases). Between the trimmed V and J ends, which lost 0 bases and 1 base, there was a span of 12 bases. Germline V gene data show CDR1 as SGHTA and CDR2 as FQGNSA. This CDR3 spans 16 amino acids. CDR3 amino acids: CASSLAPAGANTEAFF. CDR3 sequence (DNA): TGTGCCAGCAGCTTAGCACCGGCAGGGGCGAACACTGAAGCTTTCTTT.

The chain recombines TRBV6-4 with TRBJ2-2; tentatively, D is TRBD2 (7 bases). The CDR3 is 14 residues long. CDR1 and CDR2 (germline): MRHNA, SNTAGT. Trimming removed 8 bases from V and 3 bases from J, with 13 bases in between. The CDR3 sequence is CASRRGAYTGELFF. In DNA, the CDR3 is TGTGCCAGCCGTCGGGGGGCATACACCGGGGAGCTGTTTTTT.

This clone was counted a few times. The V call is TRBV19, the J call TRBJ1-2; perhaps TRBD1 as D (5 bases). The CDR3 is made up of 14 amino acids. Germline lookup yields CDR1 LNHDA and CDR2 SQIVND (reference sequence). V lost 5 bases and J lost 1, with 11 bases in between. Here the CDR3 DNA reads TGTGCCAGTAGTCTGGGGCCGCGTAACTATGGCTACACCTTC. This codes for CASSLGPRNYGYTF.

This clone was counted only a few times. The chain joins TRBV7-9 to TRBJ2-1; TRBD2 agrees at 9 bases. Germline values: CDR1 SEHNR, CDR2 FQNEAQ (reference sequence). This CDR3 is built from 16 residues. V dropped 7 bases and J dropped 5; count of bases not matched to a gene: 12. The CDR3 loop is CASTPRGGGADNEQFF. For the CDR3, the DNA is TGTGCCAGCACCCCGCGGGGCGGGGGGGCTGACAATGAGCAGTTCTTC.

V and J are TRBV7-9 and TRBJ2-1; D is undetermined. This CDR3 is 12 amino acids long. Germline V gives CDR1 SEHNR, CDR2 FQNEAQ (reference sequence). The V end was cut by 5 bases, the J end by 7 bases, with 9 bases between. The CDR3 coding sequence is TGTGCCAGCAGCAATACGGGTAATGAGCAGTTCTTC. It specifies CASSNTGNEQFF. Filled out from reference TRBV7-9 and TRBJ2-1, the complete variable domain reads DTGVSQNPRHKITKRGQNVTFRCDPISEHNRLYWYRQTLGQGPEFLTYFQNEAQLEKSRLLSDRFSAERPKGSFSTLEIQRTEQGDSAMYLCASSNTGNEQFFGPGTRLTVL.

The rearrangement joins TRBV6-5 to TRBJ2-6; D unresolved. The CDR3 sequence is 14 residues long. Germline V CDR1 and CDR2: MNHEY, SVGAGI. Trimming removed 5 bases at V and 0 bases at J, with 5 bases between. CDR3 coding DNA: TGTGCCAGCAGTGACAACTCTGGGGCCAACGTCCTGACTTTC. As protein: CASSDNSGANVLTF.

The chain carries TRBV15 and TRBJ2-5; D is unclear. The CDR3 runs 13 residues. Germline CDR1 and CDR2: LNHNV and YYDKDF (reference sequence). V was pared by 0 bases and J by 5 bases, with 7 bases between. For the CDR3, the DNA is TGTGCCACCAGCAGAGATGGTGAGGAGACCCAGTACTTC. This encodes CATSRDGEETQYF.

The gene calls are TRBV19 and TRBJ1-1; the match to TRBD1 covers 8 bases. Germline CDR1 LNHDA, CDR2 SQIVND (reference sequence). Trimming took 3 bases from V and 4 from J; bases not matched to a gene: 1. The CDR3 has 13 amino acids. The CDR3 sequence: CASSMDRATEAFF. CDR3 bases: TGTGCCAGTAGTATGGACAGGGCCACTGAAGCTTTCTTT. The full variable domain, with the rest looked up from reference TRBV19 and TRBJ1-1, is DGGITQSPKYLFRKEGQNVTLSCEQNLNHDAMYWYRQDPGQGLRLIYYSQIVNDFQKGDIAEGYSVSREKKESFPLTVTSAQKNPTAFYLCASSMDRATEAFFGQGTRLTVV.

CDR3 nucleotides: TGTGCCAGCAGCCAACGAAACTCCCCCTACGAGCAGTACTTC. It yields the protein CASSQRNSPYEQYF. The chain is built from TRBV14 and TRBJ2-7; D not resolved. V was pared by 2 bases and J by 2 bases, with 10 bases between. This CDR3 comprises 14 residues. Germline-derived CDR1 and CDR2 are SGHDN and FVKESK.

The gene calls are TRBV27 and TRBJ2-3; D perhaps matches TRBD2 (6 bases). The CDR3 runs to 14 residues. Germline V CDR1 and CDR2: MNHEY, SMNVEV (reference sequence). Trimming pared 3 bases from V and 8 bases from J, leaving 15 bases between. In DNA, the CDR3 is TGTGCCAGCAGTTTGGGGTATCGGGAGCGTACGCAGTATTTT. Translated: CASSLGYRERTQYF.

The chain combines TRBV5-1 with TRBJ1-6; 8 bases map to TRBD1. Trimming at V came to 0 bases and at J to 10 bases, leaving 3 bases not matched to a gene. Germline CDR1 is SGHRS and CDR2 is YFSETQ. The CDR3 sequence is 14 residues long. The DNA of the CDR3 is TGCGCCAGCAGCTTGGGACAGGGGAACTCACCCCTCCACTTT. Translated: CASSLGQGNSPLHF.

This clone occurred once. The chain couples TRBV5-1 to TRBJ2-1, with TRBD2 matching over 8 bases. CDR1 and CDR2 from the germline V gene are SGHRS and YFSETQ. This CDR3 region has 14 residues. Trimming at V came to 4 bases and at J to 9 bases, leaving 9 bases not matched to a gene. CDR3 in amino acids: CASSTERGSSEQFF. The CDR3 coding sequence is TGCGCCAGCAGCACGGAGCGGGGGTCGAGTGAGCAGTTCTTC.